Listed here are 10 T cell receptor beta chains from one sample, sequenced in a study of T cells after yellow fever vaccination. MiXCR, run by TCRdb on the 5' RACE reads, gives a single entry per CDR3 protein. The sample shows roughly 350,000 distinct CDR3 sequences, about 4% of them seen only once. Sequenced material: PBMCs, taken 5 days after the yellow fever booster vaccination. These receptors were obtained from a man between 18 and 35 years old who received the YFV17D yellow fever vaccine.

The rearrangement joins TRBV5-1 to TRBJ2-3; D is unclear. Trimming left V 5 bases short and J 2 bases short, with 12 bases between. The CDR3 length is 14 residues. Germline CDR1 SGHRS, CDR2 YFSETQ. CDR3 coding DNA: TGCGCCAGCAGTCTCAGCCCACCCACAGATACGCAGTATTTT. Amino acids: CASSLSPPTDTQYF.

V usage is TRBV28 and J usage is TRBJ2-3; 12 positions agree with TRBD2. From germline, CDR1 is MDHEN and CDR2 SYDVKM. The length of the CDR3 is 14 residues. V lost 4 bases to trimming and J lost 4 bases; unmatched junction nucleotides: 0. CDR3 in amino acids: CASSWTSGADTQYF. The CDR3 region has the DNA TGTGCCAGCAGTTGGACTAGCGGGGCAGATACGCAGTATTTT. Filled out from reference TRBV28 and TRBJ2-3, the complete variable domain reads DVKVTQSSRYLVKRTGEKVFLECVQDMDHENMFWYRQDPGLGLRLIYFSYDVKMKEKGDIPEGYSVSREKKERFSLILESASTNQTSMYLCASSWTSGADTQYFGPGTRLTVL.

This clonotype was seen a handful of times. CDR3 nucleotide sequence: TGTGCCAGCTCTGCTTCAGGGGGATTGAATCAGCCCCAGCATTTT. This encodes CASSASGGLNQPQHF. V and J are TRBV9 and TRBJ1-5; TRBD1 matches at 7 bases. Germline CDR1 reads SGDLS; CDR2 reads YYNGEE. The CDR3 extends over 15 amino acids. After removal of 7 bases from V and 4 bases from J, the junction contained 11 bases not matched to a gene.

The chain uses TRBV7-2 and TRBJ2-1, with D unclear. The V and J ends lost 4 bases and 7 bases respectively, with 11 bases between them. This CDR3 contains 13 residues. The germline CDR1 and CDR2 sequences are SGHTA and FQGNSA. DNA of the CDR3: TGTGCCAGCAGCTCCCCACCTACAAATGAGCAGTTCTTC. Amino acid sequence: CASSSPPTNEQFF.

This clonotype has a count of ten or more. The chain uses TRBV12-3 or TRBV12-4 and TRBJ2-2; D is unresolved. V lost 3 bases and J 6 bases, leaving 5 bases between the germline ends. The CDR3 has 12 residues. CDR3: CASSFWAGELFF. CDR3 coding DNA: TGTGCCAGCAGTTTTTGGGCCGGGGAGCTGTTTTTT.

There are many counts of this clonotype. V is TRBV7-2 and J is TRBJ1-1, with TRBD1 as a possible D gene (5 bases). The CDR3 spans 14 residues. Germline CDR1 and CDR2: SGHTA and FQGNSA. The ends were cut back, 1 base at V and 14 bases at J, with 20 bases in the middle. The CDR3 is CASSLEDTGGRRFF. The CDR3 nucleotides are TGTGCCAGCAGCTTAGAGGATACGGGGGGAAGAAGGTTCTTT.

Points on this clonotype: A read error may be the cause here, since a much bigger clone is one base away. J is TRBJ1-2 and V is TRBV5-1; D gene uncertain. Looked up from germline, CDR1 is SGHRS and CDR2 is YFSETQ. CDR3 size: 13 residues. Trimming took 1 base from V and 2 from J, leaving 6 bases between them. The CDR3, as DNA: TGCGCCAGCAGCTTGCAACAGAACTATGGCTACACCTTC. Its protein product is CASSLQQNYGYTF.

The rearrangement links TRBV9 to TRBJ2-2; TRBD2 aligns across 10 bases. The V segment lost 2 bases and the J segment 4 bases; nucleotides outside the gene matches: 8. Germline-derived CDR1 and CDR2 are SGDLS and YYNGEE. This CDR3 contains 17 residues. In nucleotides, the CDR3 is TGTGCCAGCAGCGTCGGACTAAGCGGGGGGGCCACCGGGGAGCTGTTTTTT. It specifies CASSVGLSGGATGELFF.

This clonotype was seen only a few times. V gene TRBV25-1 combines with J gene TRBJ2-3; D is uncertain. V was trimmed by 1 base and J by 4 bases, leaving 9 bases between them. There are 14 residues in the CDR3. Germline loops: CDR1 MGHDK, CDR2 SYGVNS. This CDR3 is CASSESRRADTQYF. CDR3 nucleotides: TGTGCCAGCAGTGAATCCCGTCGCGCAGATACGCAGTATTTT.

The V call is TRBV5-4, the J call TRBJ1-3; D not certain. With 1 base removed from V and 3 bases from J, the gap between germline ends came to 5 bases. In germline, CDR1 is SGHNT, CDR2 YYREEE (reference sequence). The CDR3 extends over 13 amino acids. The DNA of the CDR3 is TGTGCCAGCAGCTTGCCGGTTGGAAACACCATATATTTT. As protein: CASSLPVGNTIYF.